These T cell receptor beta chains were read from a single sample in a study of CD8 T cells in Susac syndrome. TCRdb passed the immunoSEQ multiplex PCR reads through MiXCR, listing each CDR3 protein once. The sample carries 250,000 to 300,000 distinct CDR3 sequences, approximately 85% recorded once. What was sequenced was CD8+ T cells from PBMCs. These receptor sequences come from a human donor with multiple sclerosis. CDR3s include the opening cysteine and the closing phenylalanine or tryptophan. A D gene is named only where the DNA matches it firmly. Expanded clones are given a class, and other clones once, few, many or no size at all.

CDR3 DNA: TGTGCCAGCAGTCCAGAGGGACACAGCTACGAGCAGTACTTC; CDR3 protein: CASSPEGHSYEQYF; D gene: NA; clone size: NA; J gene: TRBJ2-7; V gene: TRBV27
CDR3 DNA: TGTGCCAGTAGTATAGAAGCTCCGGGACTAGAGGCTCACGAGCAGTACTTC; CDR3 protein: CASSIEAPGLEAHEQYF; D gene: TRBD2; clone size: NA; J gene: TRBJ2-7; V gene: TRBV19
CDR3 DNA: TGTGCCAGCAGCTCTAGCGGGAGGGCCGTCCCCCACAATGAGCAGTTCTTC; CDR3 protein: CASSSSGRAVPHNEQFF; D gene: TRBD2; clone size: once; J gene: TRBJ2-1; V gene: TRBV7-4
CDR3 DNA: TGTGCCTGGAGTGCTGGAACTAGCGCTGGCGAGCAGTACTTC; CDR3 protein: CAWSAGTSAGEQYF; D gene: TRBD2; clone size: once; J gene: TRBJ2-7; V gene: TRBV30
CDR3 DNA: TGTGCCAGCAGCTTAAAGAAGGGAGCGGGATTAAACACCGGGGAGCTGTTTTTT; CDR3 protein: CASSLKKGAGLNTGELFF; D gene: TRBD2; clone size: NA; J gene: TRBJ2-2; V gene: TRBV7-2
CDR3 DNA: TGCAGTGCTAGGGTACGCGGGGAAACCTACAATGAGCAGTTCTTC; CDR3 protein: CSARVRGETYNEQFF; D gene: NA; clone size: once; J gene: TRBJ2-1; V gene: TRBV20-1
CDR3 DNA: TGTGCCAGCAGCTTAACAGGGACGGAGAGAACTGAAGCTTTCTTT; CDR3 protein: CASSLTGTERTEAFF; D gene: NA; clone size: NA; J gene: TRBJ1-1; V gene: TRBV7-9
CDR3 DNA: TGTGCCAGCAGTCCGCGGGACAGGGGAAATGAAAAACTGTTTTTT; CDR3 protein: CASSPRDRGNEKLFF; D gene: TRBD1; clone size: NA; J gene: TRBJ1-4; V gene: TRBV27
CDR3 DNA: TGTGCCAGCAGCCCTGCGGGGGTAGGCTACACCTTC; CDR3 protein: CASSPAGVGYTF; D gene: NA; clone size: NA; J gene: TRBJ1-2; V gene: TRBV5-4
CDR3 DNA: TGTGCCAGCAGCCCCGCTCCGGGATTTTCCAATGAGCAGTTCTTC; CDR3 protein: CASSPAPGFSNEQFF; D gene: NA; clone size: NA; J gene: TRBJ2-1; V gene: TRBV27
CDR3 DNA: TGTGCCATCCCGGGACAGCCCTATTCTGAAGCTTTCTTT; CDR3 protein: CAIPGQPYSEAFF; D gene: TRBD1; clone size: NA; J gene: TRBJ1-1; V gene: TRBV7-2
CDR3 DNA: TGTGCCAGCAGTTACAGTATTTATGCCTACGAGCAGTACTTC; CDR3 protein: CASSYSIYAYEQYF; D gene: NA; clone size: NA; J gene: TRBJ2-7; V gene: TRBV6-5
CDR3 DNA: TGCGCCAGCAGCCTTCGGACTAGCGACTCCTACGAGCAGTACTTC; CDR3 protein: CASSLRTSDSYEQYF; D gene: TRBD2; clone size: NA; J gene: TRBJ2-7; V gene: TRBV4-1